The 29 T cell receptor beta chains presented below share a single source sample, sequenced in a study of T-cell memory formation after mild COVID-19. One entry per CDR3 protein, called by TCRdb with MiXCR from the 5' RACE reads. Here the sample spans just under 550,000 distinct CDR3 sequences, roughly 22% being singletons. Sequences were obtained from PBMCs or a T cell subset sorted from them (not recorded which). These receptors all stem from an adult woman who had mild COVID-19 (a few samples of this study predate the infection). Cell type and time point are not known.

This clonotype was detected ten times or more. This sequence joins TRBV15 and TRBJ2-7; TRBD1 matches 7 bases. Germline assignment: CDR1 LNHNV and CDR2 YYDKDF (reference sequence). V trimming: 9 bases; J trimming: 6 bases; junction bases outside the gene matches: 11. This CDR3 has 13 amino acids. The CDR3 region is CATQLETGSEQYF. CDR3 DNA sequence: TGTGCCACGCAGTTAGAGACAGGGTCCGAGCAGTACTTC.

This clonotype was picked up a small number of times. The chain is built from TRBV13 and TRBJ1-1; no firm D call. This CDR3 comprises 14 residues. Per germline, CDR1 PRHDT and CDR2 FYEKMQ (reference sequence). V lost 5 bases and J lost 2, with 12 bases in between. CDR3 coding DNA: TGTGCCAGCAGCATACGGGGAGACAACACTGAAGCTTTCTTT. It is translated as CASSIRGDNTEAFF.

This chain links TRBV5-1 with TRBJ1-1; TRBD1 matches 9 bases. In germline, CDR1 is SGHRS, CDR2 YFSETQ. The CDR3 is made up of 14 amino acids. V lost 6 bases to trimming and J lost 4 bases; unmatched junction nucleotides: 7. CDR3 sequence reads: CASTPGTGLTEAFF. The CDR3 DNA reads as TGCGCCAGCACTCCCGGGACAGGGCTCACTGAAGCTTTCTTT.

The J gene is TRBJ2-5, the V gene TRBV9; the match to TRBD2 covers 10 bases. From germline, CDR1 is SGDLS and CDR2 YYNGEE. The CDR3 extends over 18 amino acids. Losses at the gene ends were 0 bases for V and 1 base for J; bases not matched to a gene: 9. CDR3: CASSVEGPLAGIQETQYF. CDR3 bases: TGTGCCAGCAGCGTAGAAGGCCCACTAGCGGGAATCCAAGAGACCCAGTACTTC.

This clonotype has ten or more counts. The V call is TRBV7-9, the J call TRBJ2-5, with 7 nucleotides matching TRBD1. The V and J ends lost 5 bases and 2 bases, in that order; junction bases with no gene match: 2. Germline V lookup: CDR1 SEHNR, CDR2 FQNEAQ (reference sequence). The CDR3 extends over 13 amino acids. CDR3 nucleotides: TGTGCCAGCAGCGACAGGGTGCAAGAGACCCAGTACTTC. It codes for CASSDRVQETQYF.

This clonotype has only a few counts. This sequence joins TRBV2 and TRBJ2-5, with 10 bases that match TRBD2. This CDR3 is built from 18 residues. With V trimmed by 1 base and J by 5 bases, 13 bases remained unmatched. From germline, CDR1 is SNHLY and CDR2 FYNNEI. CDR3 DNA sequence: TGTGCCAGCAGTGAAGTTATGGGTTGGGCTAGCGGGAGTGAGACCCAGTACTTC. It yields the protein CASSEVMGWASGSETQYF.

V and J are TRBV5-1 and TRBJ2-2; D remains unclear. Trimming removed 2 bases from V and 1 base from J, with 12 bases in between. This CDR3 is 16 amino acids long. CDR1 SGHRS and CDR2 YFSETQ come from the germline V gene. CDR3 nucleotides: TGCGCCAGCAGCTTCGGTTTTCAGGAGAACACCGGGGAGCTGTTTTTT. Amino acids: CASSFGFQENTGELFF.

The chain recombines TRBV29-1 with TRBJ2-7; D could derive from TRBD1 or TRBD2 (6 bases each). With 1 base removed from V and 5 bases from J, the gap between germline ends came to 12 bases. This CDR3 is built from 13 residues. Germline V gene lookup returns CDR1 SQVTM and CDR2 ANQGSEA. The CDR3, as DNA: TGCAGCGTTGAAGCGGGGGCGGGAAACGAGCAGTACTTC. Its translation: CSVEAGAGNEQYF.

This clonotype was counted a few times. DNA for the CDR3: TGTGCCACCAGCTCAGGGAAGTTCACTGAAGCTTTCTTT. Protein sequence: CATSSGKFTEAFF. This chain uses TRBV15 with TRBJ1-1; D possibly corresponds to TRBD1 (5 bases). Germline V gene sequence: CDR1 LNHNV, CDR2 YYDKDF (reference sequence). This CDR3 is built from 13 residues. V was shortened by 5 bases and J by 4 bases, with 11 bases between the two germline ends. Using reference TRBV15 and TRBJ1-1 for the parts outside the CDR3, the full variable domain is DAMVIQNPRYQVTQFGKPVTLSCSQTLNHNVMYWYQQKSSQAPKLLFHYYDKDFNNEADTPDNFQSRRPNTSFCFLDIRSPGLGDTAMYLCATSSGKFTEAFFGQGTRLTVV.

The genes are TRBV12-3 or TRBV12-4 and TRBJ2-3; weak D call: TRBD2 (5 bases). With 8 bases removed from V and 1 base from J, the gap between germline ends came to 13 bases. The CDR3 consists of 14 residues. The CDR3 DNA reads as TGTGCCAGCGGCTATGGACTGGGCACAGATACGCAGTATTTT. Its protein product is CASGYGLGTDTQYF.

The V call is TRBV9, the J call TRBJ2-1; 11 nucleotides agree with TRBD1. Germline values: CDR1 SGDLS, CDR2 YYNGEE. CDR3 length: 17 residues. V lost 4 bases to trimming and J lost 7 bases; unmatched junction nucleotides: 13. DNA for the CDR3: TGTGCCAGCAGCCCCCGGGACAGGGGGAGATCCATAAATGAGCAGTTCTTC. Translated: CASSPRDRGRSINEQFF.

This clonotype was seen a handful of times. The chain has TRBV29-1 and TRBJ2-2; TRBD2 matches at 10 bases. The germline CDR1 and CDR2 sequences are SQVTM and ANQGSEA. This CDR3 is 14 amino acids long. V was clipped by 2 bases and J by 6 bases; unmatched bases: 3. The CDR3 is CSVESGGAAGELFF. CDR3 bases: TGCAGCGTTGAAAGCGGGGGGGCGGCCGGGGAGCTGTTTTTT.

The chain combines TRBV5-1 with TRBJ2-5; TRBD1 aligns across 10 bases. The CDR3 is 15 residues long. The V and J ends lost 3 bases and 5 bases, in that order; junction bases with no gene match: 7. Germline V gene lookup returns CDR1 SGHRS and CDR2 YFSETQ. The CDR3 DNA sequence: TGCGCCAGCAGCTCAGGGACAGGGGTCTGGGAGACCCAGTACTTC. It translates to CASSSGTGVWETQYF.

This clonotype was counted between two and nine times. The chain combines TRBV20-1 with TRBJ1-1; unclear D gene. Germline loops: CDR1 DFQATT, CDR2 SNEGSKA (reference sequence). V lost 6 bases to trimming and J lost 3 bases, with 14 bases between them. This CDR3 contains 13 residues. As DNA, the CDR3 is TGCAGTGCCATGATGGTATTGGACACTGAAGCTTTCTTT. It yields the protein CSAMMVLDTEAFF.

CDR3: CATSRGKGGSYEQYF. In DNA, the CDR3 is TGTGCCACCAGCAGAGGCAAGGGGGGCTCCTACGAGCAGTACTTC. The chain joins TRBV15 to TRBJ2-7; D tentatively fits TRBD1 or TRBD2 (6 bases each). CDR1 is LNHNV and CDR2 is YYDKDF in the germline V gene (reference sequence). The CDR3 runs to 15 residues. Trimming shortened V by 1 base and J by 0 bases, and 10 bases separated the two germline ends.

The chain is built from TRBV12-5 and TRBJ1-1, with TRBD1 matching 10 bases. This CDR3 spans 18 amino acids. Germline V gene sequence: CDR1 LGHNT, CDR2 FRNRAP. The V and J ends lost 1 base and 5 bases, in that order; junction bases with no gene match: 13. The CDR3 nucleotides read TGTGCTAGTGGTTTGGGGCCGGGACAGGGGCGCGAGGGTACTGAAGCTTTCTTT. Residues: CASGLGPGQGREGTEAFF.

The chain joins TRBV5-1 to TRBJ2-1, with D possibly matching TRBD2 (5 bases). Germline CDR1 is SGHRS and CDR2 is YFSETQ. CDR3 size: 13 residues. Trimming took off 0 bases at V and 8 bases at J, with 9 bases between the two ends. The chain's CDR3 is CASSLDGRDEQFF. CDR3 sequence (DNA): TGCGCCAGCAGCTTGGATGGGAGAGATGAGCAGTTCTTC.

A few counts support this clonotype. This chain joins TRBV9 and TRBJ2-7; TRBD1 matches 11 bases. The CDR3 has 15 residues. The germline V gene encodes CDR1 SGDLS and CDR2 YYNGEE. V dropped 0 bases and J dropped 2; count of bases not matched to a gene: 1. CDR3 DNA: TGTGCCAGCAGCGTAGGGGGACAGGGGGCCTACGAGCAGTACTTC. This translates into CASSVGGQGAYEQYF.

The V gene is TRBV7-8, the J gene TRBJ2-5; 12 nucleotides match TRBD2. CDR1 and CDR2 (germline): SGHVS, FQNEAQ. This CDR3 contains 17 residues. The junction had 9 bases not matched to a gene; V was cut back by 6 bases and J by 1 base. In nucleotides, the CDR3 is TGTGCCAGCAGGTTTGGGCTAGCGGGGGGGCTCCAAGAGACCCAGTACTTC. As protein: CASRFGLAGGLQETQYF.

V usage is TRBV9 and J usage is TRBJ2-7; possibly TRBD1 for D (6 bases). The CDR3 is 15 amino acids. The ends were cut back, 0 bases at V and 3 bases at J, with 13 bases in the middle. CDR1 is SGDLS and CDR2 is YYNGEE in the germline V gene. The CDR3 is CASSVGSGANYEQYF. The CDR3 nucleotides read TGTGCCAGCAGCGTAGGGTCAGGGGCGAACTACGAGCAGTACTTC.

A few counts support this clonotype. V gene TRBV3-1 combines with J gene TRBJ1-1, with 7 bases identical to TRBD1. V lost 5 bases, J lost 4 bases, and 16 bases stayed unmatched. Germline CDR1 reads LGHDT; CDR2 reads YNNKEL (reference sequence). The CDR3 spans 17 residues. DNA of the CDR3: TGTGCCAGCAGCGACCGACAGGGAATGTCTAGGGGCACTGAAGCTTTCTTT. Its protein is CASSDRQGMSRGTEAFF.

In DNA form, the CDR3 reads TGTGCCAGCAGTTACGGGACAGCCGAAGAGACCCAGTACTTC. This encodes CASSYGTAEETQYF. The chain couples TRBV6-5 to TRBJ2-5; TRBD1 agrees at 7 bases. After removal of 2 bases from V and 3 bases from J, the junction contained 3 bases not matched to a gene. The CDR3 loop spans 14 amino acids. CDR1 and CDR2 (germline): MNHEY, SVGAGI.

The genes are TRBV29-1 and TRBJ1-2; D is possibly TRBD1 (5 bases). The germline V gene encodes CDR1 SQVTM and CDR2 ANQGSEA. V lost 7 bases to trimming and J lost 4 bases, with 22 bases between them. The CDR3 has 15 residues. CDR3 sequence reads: CSAEVLSTGLYGYTF. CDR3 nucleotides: TGCAGCGCCGAGGTCCTTTCCACGGGGCTCTATGGCTACACCTTC.

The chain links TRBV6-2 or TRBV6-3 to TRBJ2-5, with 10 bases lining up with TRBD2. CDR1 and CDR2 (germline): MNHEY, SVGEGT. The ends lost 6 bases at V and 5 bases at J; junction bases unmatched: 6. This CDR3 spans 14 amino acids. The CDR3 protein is CASRILAGRETQYF. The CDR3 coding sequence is TGTGCCAGCAGGATACTAGCGGGGCGGGAGACCCAGTACTTC.

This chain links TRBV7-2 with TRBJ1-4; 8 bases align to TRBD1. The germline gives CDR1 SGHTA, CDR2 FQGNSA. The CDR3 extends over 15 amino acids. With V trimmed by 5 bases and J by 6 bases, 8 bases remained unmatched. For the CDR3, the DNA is TGTGCCAGCAGCGCGATGGGACAGGACCATGAAAAACTGTTTTTT. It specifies CASSAMGQDHEKLFF.

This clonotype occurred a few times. The CDR3 spells CASSLRASGGHTDTQYF. The CDR3 region has the DNA TGTGCCAGCAGCCTCCGGGCTAGCGGGGGCCACACCGATACGCAGTATTTT. The chain recombines TRBV7-2 with TRBJ2-3; 10 nucleotides match TRBD2. The CDR3 sequence is 17 residues long. V was pared by 5 bases and J by 6 bases, with 14 bases of the junction left unmatched. Germline CDR1 SGHTA, CDR2 FQGNSA.

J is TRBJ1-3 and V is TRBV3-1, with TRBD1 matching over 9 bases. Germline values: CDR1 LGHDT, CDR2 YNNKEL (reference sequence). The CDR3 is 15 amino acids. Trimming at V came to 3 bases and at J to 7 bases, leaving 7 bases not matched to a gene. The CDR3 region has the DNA TGTGCCAGCAGCCACCAGGGACAGGGTTGGAACACCATATATTTT. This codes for CASSHQGQGWNTIYF. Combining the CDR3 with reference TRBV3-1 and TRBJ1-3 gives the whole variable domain DTAVSQTPKYLVTQMGNDKSIKCEQNLGHDTMYWYKQDSKKFLKIMFSYNNKELIINETVPNRFSPKSPDKAHLNLHINSLELGDSAVYFCASSHQGQGWNTIYFGEGSWLTVV.

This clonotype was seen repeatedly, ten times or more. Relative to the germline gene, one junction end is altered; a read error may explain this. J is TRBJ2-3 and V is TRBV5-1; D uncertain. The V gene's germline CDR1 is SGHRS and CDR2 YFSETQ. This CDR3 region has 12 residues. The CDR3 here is CASSLVADTQYF. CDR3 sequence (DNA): TGTGCCAGCAGTCTAGTTGCAGATACGCAGTATTTT.

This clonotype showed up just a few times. CDR3 DNA sequence: TGCGCCAGCAGCTTGGGACACGGACATCCCTCCTACAATGAGCAGTTCTTC. The encoded protein is CASSLGHGHPSYNEQFF. The chain combines TRBV5-1 with TRBJ2-1, with a possible D match to TRBD1 (5 bases). This CDR3 has 17 amino acids. CDR1 is SGHRS, CDR2 YFSETQ, per germline. V lost 0 bases to trimming and J lost 0 bases, with 13 bases between them. Complete variable domain (other parts from reference TRBV5-1 and TRBJ2-1): KAGVTQTPRYLIKTRGQQVTLSCSPISGHRSVSWYQQTPGQGLQFLFEYFSETQRNKGNFPGRFSGRQFSNSRSEMNVSTLELGDSALYLCASSLGHGHPSYNEQFFGPGTRLTVL.